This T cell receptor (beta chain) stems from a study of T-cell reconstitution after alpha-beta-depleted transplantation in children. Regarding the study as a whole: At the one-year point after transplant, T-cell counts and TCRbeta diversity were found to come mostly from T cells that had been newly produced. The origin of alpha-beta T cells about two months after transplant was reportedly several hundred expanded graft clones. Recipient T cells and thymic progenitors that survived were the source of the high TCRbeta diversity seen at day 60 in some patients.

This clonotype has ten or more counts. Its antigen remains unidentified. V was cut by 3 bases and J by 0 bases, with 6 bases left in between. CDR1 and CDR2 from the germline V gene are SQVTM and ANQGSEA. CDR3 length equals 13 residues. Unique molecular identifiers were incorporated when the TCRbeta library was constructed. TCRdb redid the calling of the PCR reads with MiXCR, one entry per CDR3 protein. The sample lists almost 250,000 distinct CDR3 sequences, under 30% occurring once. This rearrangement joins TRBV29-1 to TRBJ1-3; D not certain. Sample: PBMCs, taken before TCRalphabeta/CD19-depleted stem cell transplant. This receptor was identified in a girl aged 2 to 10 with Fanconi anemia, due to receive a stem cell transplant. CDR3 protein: CSVDSDSGNTIYF. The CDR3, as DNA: TGCAGCGTTGACAGTGACTCTGGAAACACCATATATTTT.